Following are 28 T cell receptor beta chains from one sample sequenced in a study of identifying expanded T cells in peripheral blood. TCRdb keeps only in-frame clones here, not all; method: immunoSEQ multiplex PCR. The sample has approximately 110,000 clones, about 88% seen once; the top ten hold 7% to 9%. Sequencing used blood. The origin of the receptors is a person aged 18 to 70 in good health.

V usage is TRBV18 and J usage is TRBJ1-4; D is possibly TRBD1 (6 bases). The CDR3 is 14 amino acids. The V and J ends lost 5 bases and 7 bases respectively, with 14 bases between them. CDR1 KGHSH and CDR2 LQKENI come from the germline V gene. CDR3 protein: CASSTDRIGEKLFF. Written as DNA, the CDR3 is TGTGCCAGCTCAACCGACAGGATCGGTGAAAAACTGTTTTTT.

This chain joins TRBV20-1 and TRBJ2-3; D uncertain. The CDR3 covers 11 residues. The germline gives CDR1 DFQATT, CDR2 SNEGSKA (reference sequence). The V gene lost 6 bases and the J gene lost 6 bases, with 10 bases spanning the gap. CDR3 bases: TGCAGTGCCCCCCCCCGGGATACGCAGTATTTT. Translated, it gives CSAPPRDTQYF.

The chain carries TRBV27 and TRBJ2-3; no reliable D call. The V gene's germline CDR1 is MNHEY and CDR2 SMNVEV (reference sequence). The V gene lost 5 bases and the J gene lost 0 bases, with 15 bases spanning the gap. This CDR3 is built from 16 residues. The CDR3 protein is CASSPQGLPSTDTQYF. As DNA, the CDR3 is TGTGCCAGCAGTCCCCAAGGGTTGCCAAGCACAGATACGCAGTATTTT.

The CDR3 DNA reads TGTGCCAGTAGATTACGGTCGTCTGGAAACACCATATATTTT. It yields the protein CASRLRSSGNTIYF. The chain couples TRBV19 to TRBJ1-3; D unclear. The CDR3 consists of 14 residues. Trimming removed 6 bases at V and 1 base at J, with 10 bases between. Germline lookup yields CDR1 LNHDA and CDR2 SQIVND (reference sequence).

This clone was observed a single time. This chain connects TRBV19 to TRBJ2-4, with TRBD1 matching 9 bases. This CDR3 spans 12 amino acids. The V gene's germline CDR1 is LNHDA and CDR2 SQIVND (reference sequence). The junction had 3 bases not matched to a gene; V was cut back by 3 bases and J by 12 bases. The CDR3: CASSIEQGAQYF. CDR3 DNA: TGTGCCAGTAGTATCGAACAGGGGGCTCAGTACTTC. Filled out from reference TRBV19 and TRBJ2-4, the complete variable domain reads DGGITQSPKYLFRKEGQNVTLSCEQNLNHDAMYWYRQDPGQGLRLIYYSQIVNDFQKGDIAEGYSVSREKKESFPLTVTSAQKNPTAFYLCASSIEQGAQYFGAGTRLSVL.

The V gene is TRBV5-8, the J gene TRBJ1-6; 8 bases line up with TRBD1. This CDR3 comprises 15 residues. V was clipped by 4 bases and J by 8 bases; unmatched bases: 8. From germline, CDR1 is SGHTS and CDR2 YDEGEE. In nucleotides, the CDR3 is TGTGCCAGCAGCGCCGTTACAGGGGGTGATTCACCCCTCCACTTT. As protein: CASSAVTGGDSPLHF.

The CDR3 here is CASSLDSAGYEQYF. The CDR3 nucleotides read TGTGCCAGCAGCTTAGATTCGGCGGGCTACGAGCAGTACTTC. The J gene is TRBJ2-7, the V gene TRBV11-1; D is possibly TRBD2 (5 bases). The CDR3 loop spans 14 amino acids. The germline V gene encodes CDR1 SGHAT and CDR2 FQDESV (reference sequence). Trimming cost V 1 base and J 3 bases, with 10 bases left between them.

V and J are TRBV5-1 and TRBJ2-1; unclear D gene. The CDR3 runs 15 residues. Germline CDR1 is SGHRS and CDR2 is YFSETQ. V shed 5 bases and J shed 6 bases, with 18 bases lying between them. The CDR3 region has the DNA TGCGCCAGCAGGCTCATGTTGACGACGGGCAATGAGCAGTTCTTC. As protein: CASRLMLTTGNEQFF.

The V gene is TRBV25-1, the J gene TRBJ2-7, with 9 positions matching TRBD1. The V segment lost 4 bases and the J segment 5 bases; nucleotides outside the gene matches: 9. CDR1 MGHDK and CDR2 SYGVNS come from the germline V gene. This CDR3 has 15 amino acids. CDR3 in amino acids: CASSVLGTGSDEQYF. The CDR3 nucleotides are TGTGCCAGCAGTGTCCTTGGGACAGGGAGTGACGAGCAGTACTTC.

V gene TRBV6-5 combines with J gene TRBJ2-1, with D possibly TRBD2 on 7 matching bases. Trimming left V 2 bases short and J 8 bases short, with 19 bases between. CDR1 MNHEY and CDR2 SVGAGI come from the germline V gene. The CDR3 spans 16 residues. The CDR3 DNA reads TGTGCCAGCAGTTACATTGGGGGGGCAGACGGCTATGAGCAGTTCTTC. This translates into CASSYIGGADGYEQFF.

The chain employs TRBV28 and TRBJ2-3; 10 bases align to TRBD1. V lost 6 bases, J lost 6 bases, and 6 bases stayed unmatched. CDR1 and CDR2 (germline): MDHEN, SYDVKM. CDR3 length: 14 residues. Here the CDR3 DNA reads TGTGCCAGCAGGCCGGGACAGGGGTGGGATACGCAGTATTTT. Translated, it gives CASRPGQGWDTQYF.

The genes are TRBV5-1 and TRBJ2-3; D gene uncertain. The length of the CDR3 is 13 residues. Trimming took off 4 bases at V and 2 bases at J, with 8 bases between the two ends. The germline gives CDR1 SGHRS, CDR2 YFSETQ. The CDR3, as DNA: TGCGCCAGCAGCACGGCAGCCACAGATACGCAGTATTTT. Translation gives CASSTAATDTQYF. The variable domain in full, completed from reference TRBV5-1 and TRBJ2-3, reads KAGVTQTPRYLIKTRGQQVTLSCSPISGHRSVSWYQQTPGQGLQFLFEYFSETQRNKGNFPGRFSGRQFSNSRSEMNVSTLELGDSALYLCASSTAATDTQYFGPGTRLTVL.

Turning to this clone: The sample contains more than one DNA sequence encoding this CDR3. The J gene is TRBJ1-1, the V gene TRBV28; no clear D gene. This CDR3 spans 12 amino acids. Trimming took off 3 bases at V and 2 bases at J, with 4 bases between the two ends. The V gene's germline CDR1 is MDHEN and CDR2 SYDVKM. CDR3 in DNA: TGTGCCAGCAGTTTGGATAACACTGAAGCTTTCTTT. Translated: CASSLDNTEAFF.

This CDR3 is CASSSDRGNTEAFF. CDR3 bases: TGTGCCAGCAGCTCGGACAGGGGGAACACTGAAGCTTTCTTT. J is TRBJ1-1 and V is TRBV7-9; 9 bases fit TRBD1. In germline, CDR1 is SEHNR, CDR2 FQNEAQ (reference sequence). The CDR3 consists of 14 residues. The V segment lost 4 bases and the J segment 1 base; nucleotides outside the gene matches: 1.

This clone was found once. In nucleotides, the CDR3 is TGTGCCAGCTCACCCGGGACTAGCGGGATATACGAGCAGTACTTC. Residues: CASSPGTSGIYEQYF. This chain joins TRBV18 and TRBJ2-7; 13 bases fit TRBD2. The CDR3 has 15 amino acids. Germline V gene sequence: CDR1 KGHSH, CDR2 LQKENI. Trimming removed 3 bases from V and 4 bases from J; junction bases left unmatched: 3.

This rearrangement joins TRBV18 to TRBJ2-1, with D perhaps TRBD2 (6 bases). This CDR3 is built from 15 residues. The V gene lost 1 base and the J gene lost 4 bases, with 11 bases spanning the gap. Looked up from germline, CDR1 is KGHSH and CDR2 is LQKENI. CDR3 in amino acids: CASSPQEGPYNEQFF. The CDR3 DNA sequence: TGTGCCAGCTCACCACAGGAGGGCCCATACAATGAGCAGTTCTTC.

This chain's CDR3 is CASSVWSGEETQYF. CDR3 in DNA: TGTGCCAGCAGCGTATGGTCAGGGGAAGAGACCCAGTACTTC. The V gene is TRBV9, the J gene TRBJ2-5; weak D call: TRBD1 (6 bases). The germline V and J ends were trimmed by 1 base and 3 bases, with 10 bases remaining between them. Germline V lookup: CDR1 SGDLS, CDR2 YYNGEE. CDR3 length equals 14 residues.

The DNA of the CDR3 is TGCGCCAGCAGCTTGGGACGGGGCGACTATGGCTACACCTTC. This codes for CASSLGRGDYGYTF. This rearrangement joins TRBV5-1 to TRBJ1-2, with D perhaps matching TRBD1 (5 bases). Germline V lookup: CDR1 SGHRS, CDR2 YFSETQ. There are 14 residues in the CDR3. V lost 0 bases and J 3 bases, leaving 9 bases between the germline ends.

J is TRBJ1-2 and V is TRBV6-4; D perhaps matches TRBD1 (5 bases). This CDR3 spans 14 amino acids. Germline V gene data show CDR1 as MRHNA and CDR2 as SNTAGT. V was trimmed by 3 bases and J by 5 bases, leaving 13 bases between them. The CDR3 protein is CASSETDYFYGYTF. The DNA for the CDR3 is TGTGCCAGCAGTGAGACAGATTACTTTTATGGCTACACCTTC.

This clone counts as medium-sized. This chain connects TRBV27 to TRBJ2-1; 12 bases line up with TRBD2. Germline loops: CDR1 MNHEY, CDR2 SMNVEV (reference sequence). The CDR3 loop spans 16 amino acids. Trimming at V came to 7 bases and at J to 3 bases, leaving 7 bases not matched to a gene. CDR3 coding DNA: TGTGCCAGCAACAGACTAGCGGGGGCGGACTACAATGAGCAGTTCTTC. Residues: CASNRLAGADYNEQFF.

The chain is built from TRBV7-6 and TRBJ2-3; 10 nucleotides match TRBD2. In germline, CDR1 is SGHVS, CDR2 FNYEAQ. The CDR3 has 16 residues. V lost 1 base to trimming and J lost 5 bases; unmatched junction nucleotides: 6. CDR3 nucleotide sequence: TGTGCCAGCAGCTTAGGGGGTAGCGGGAGGAAAGATACGCAGTATTTT. This encodes CASSLGGSGRKDTQYF.

The chain recombines TRBV27 with TRBJ1-1; TRBD1 matches 7 bases. The CDR3 is made up of 15 amino acids. The J segment lost 0 bases and the V segment lost 2 bases, leaving 3 bases of the junction unmatched. Per the germline V gene, CDR1 is MNHEY and CDR2 is SMNVEV (reference sequence). CDR3 coding DNA: TGTGCCAGCAGTTTAGAGGGGGCTTTGAACACTGAAGCTTTCTTT. It is translated as CASSLEGALNTEAFF.

Only one count was recorded for this clone. The CDR3 is CASSLGTSGAYNEQFF. The CDR3 DNA is TGTGCCAGCAGCCTTGGGACTAGCGGGGCCTACAATGAGCAGTTCTTC. The chain is built from TRBV7-3 and TRBJ2-1; 13 bases map to TRBD2. In germline, CDR1 is SGHTA, CDR2 FQGTGA. This CDR3 contains 16 residues. V was clipped by 5 bases and J by 2 bases; unmatched bases: 3.

This rearrangement joins TRBV2 to TRBJ2-7; 7 bases fit TRBD1. Germline-derived CDR1 and CDR2 are SNHLY and FYNNEI. The CDR3 is 14 amino acids. J was trimmed by 0 bases and V by 7 bases; bases with no gene match: 6. CDR3 loop: CASTQNRGSYEQYF. Written as DNA, the CDR3 is TGTGCCAGCACCCAAAACAGGGGCTCCTACGAGCAGTACTTC.

The genes are TRBV6-6 and TRBJ1-1; no clear D gene. The V end lost 5 bases, the J end lost 1 base, and 8 bases lay between the germline ends. The CDR3 sequence is 13 residues long. Germline CDR1 and CDR2: MNHNY and SVGAGI (reference sequence). The CDR3 DNA is TGTGCCAGCAGTATATTGGCGAACACTGAAGCTTTCTTT. It encodes CASSILANTEAFF.

V gene TRBV5-1 combines with J gene TRBJ2-3; 8 bases agree with TRBD1. Per the germline V gene, CDR1 is SGHRS and CDR2 is YFSETQ. This CDR3 comprises 19 residues. V dropped 0 bases and J dropped 0; count of bases not matched to a gene: 12. CDR3 coding DNA: TGCGCCAGCAGCTTGGTGGTACGGACAGGGTTATCTAGCACAGATACGCAGTATTTT. This encodes CASSLVVRTGLSSTDTQYF. The complete variable domain, with remaining parts taken from reference TRBV5-1 and TRBJ2-3, reads KAGVTQTPRYLIKTRGQQVTLSCSPISGHRSVSWYQQTPGQGLQFLFEYFSETQRNKGNFPGRFSGRQFSNSRSEMNVSTLELGDSALYLCASSLVVRTGLSSTDTQYFGPGTRLTVL.

This chain links TRBV5-1 with TRBJ2-5; D uncertain. Germline CDR1 reads SGHRS; CDR2 reads YFSETQ. Deletions cut 3 bases from V and 4 bases from J, with 10 bases between. The CDR3 has 13 residues. DNA for the CDR3: TGCGCCAGCAGCTCGGACGCGGCAGAGACCCAGTACTTC. This translates into CASSSDAAETQYF.

This rearrangement joins TRBV10-3 to TRBJ2-1, with 10 bases identical to TRBD2. The V segment lost 8 bases and the J segment 6 bases; nucleotides outside the gene matches: 4. The CDR3 extends over 13 amino acids. The V gene's germline CDR1 is ENHRY and CDR2 SYGVKD. This CDR3 reads CAILSSGGNEQFF. DNA of the CDR3: TGTGCCATCCTCTCTAGCGGGGGCAATGAGCAGTTCTTC.